The sequence of this T cell receptor (beta chain) was determined in a study of T cells in Graves' hyperthyroidism and ophthalmopathy. General study points: Within blood appeared most thyroid clonotypes that had expanded above 0.001. The model identified upcoming ophthalmopathy a median roughly 6.5 months ahead of onset.

Template material for amplifying TCR beta CDR3 regions consisted of RNA transcripts. HTBI primers were employed in a first-round RT-PCR of the TCR CDR3. From the multiplex PCR reads, TCRdb called clonotypes with MiXCR, one entry per CDR3 protein. This table holds about 350,000 distinct CDR3 sequences, roughly 20% found once. This clonotype was seen many times. Its antigen is undetermined. Germline V CDR1 and CDR2: MNHEY, SMNVEV (reference sequence). This CDR3 contains 12 residues. V shed 5 bases, J shed 7 bases, and the junction held 4 bases outside the gene matches. This clonotype was sampled from a woman aged 40 to 50 with Graves' ophthalmopathy. The sequencing sample was made of blood. This rearrangement joins TRBV27 to TRBJ1-2, with 7 bases fitting TRBD1. The CDR3 spells CASSGRGSGYTF. CDR3 DNA sequence: TGTGCCAGCAGTGGCAGGGGGTCTGGCTACACCTTC.